At least ten counts were recorded for the clone carrying this T cell receptor (beta chain). CDR1 is ENHRY, CDR2 SYGVKD, per germline. CDR3 length equals 16 residues. V lost 8 bases, J lost 0 bases, and 20 bases lay in between. The record originates from a study of CD8+CD57+ T cells in acquired aplastic anemia. Previously, flow cytometry had revealed CD8+CD57+ cell expansion in the patients chosen for sequencing. Patients had received no therapy at the time of blood sampling. TCR beta VDJ and CDR3 were profiled, and genomic DNA was the template. MiXCR, run by TCRdb on the reads, gives a single entry per CDR3 protein. The sample lists roughly 180,000 distinct CDR3 sequences; 48% were seen once.

The specimen was sorted CD4+, CD8+, or CD8+CD57+ T cells (not recorded which) from PBMCs. The source is a human donor with aplastic anemia. J is TRBJ2-7 and V is TRBV10-3; D uncertain. The CDR3 loop is CAISPLSGQSSYEQYF. DNA of the CDR3: TGTGCCATCTCACCATTATCAGGCCAAAGCTCCTACGAGCAGTACTTC.